This TCR beta chain was sequenced in a study of T-cell memory formation after mild COVID-19. CDR1 is SGHVS, CDR2 FNYEAQ, per germline. J gave up 2 bases and V 5 bases, and 11 bases lay outside the gene matches. There are 17 residues in the CDR3. 5'RACE with constant-segment primers built TCRalpha and TCRbeta cDNA libraries with UMIs. TCRdb processed the 5' RACE reads anew with MiXCR; each CDR3 protein has one entry. The sample includes about 110,000 distinct CDR3 sequences, about a sixth of them seen just once. Whole-study findings and limits: Most CD4+ clones that shrank were in CM and EM, while CD8+ ones turned up in EMRA. Cross-reactive memory apparently joined, as some responding clones appeared in pre-infection memory.

With regard to this clonotype: Its antigen is unknown.

The sequenced material came from PBMCs or a T cell subset sorted from them (not recorded which). The TCR sequence derives from an adult woman who had mild COVID-19 (a few samples of this study predate the infection). Cell type and time point are not known. The V call is TRBV7-6, the J call TRBJ2-1; 8 nucleotides agree with TRBD2. CDR3 sequence (DNA): TGTGCCAGCAGCCTACCCTCTGCGGGAGGAACCTACAATGAGCAGTTCTTC. Amino acids: CASSLPSAGGTYNEQFF.